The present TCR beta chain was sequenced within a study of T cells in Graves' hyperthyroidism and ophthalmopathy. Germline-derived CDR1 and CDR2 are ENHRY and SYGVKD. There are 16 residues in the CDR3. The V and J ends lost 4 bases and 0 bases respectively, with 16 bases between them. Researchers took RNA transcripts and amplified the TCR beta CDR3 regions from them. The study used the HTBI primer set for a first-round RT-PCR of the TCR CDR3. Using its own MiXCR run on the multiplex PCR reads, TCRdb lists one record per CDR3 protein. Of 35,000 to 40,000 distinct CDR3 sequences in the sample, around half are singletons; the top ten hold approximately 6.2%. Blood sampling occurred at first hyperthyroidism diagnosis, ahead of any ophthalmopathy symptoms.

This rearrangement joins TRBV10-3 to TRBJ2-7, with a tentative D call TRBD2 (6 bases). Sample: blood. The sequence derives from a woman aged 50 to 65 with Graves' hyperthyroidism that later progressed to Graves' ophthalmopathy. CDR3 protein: CAISASSGLSSYEQYF. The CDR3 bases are TGTGCCATCAGTGCTAGTAGCGGCCTGAGCTCCTACGAGCAGTACTTC.